These 12 T cell receptor beta chains came from one sample sequenced in a study of blood T cells in healthy people across ages. For the second PCR, which ran for about 7 to 11 cycles, a sample-barcoded 5' primer and a J-beta primer mix were used. TCRdb ran MiXCR on the 5' RACE reads and lists one entry per CDR3 protein. Here the sample spans 1.5 million to 1.8 million distinct CDR3 sequences, approximately 42% being singletons. Sequencing was done on a sample of blood. The receptor source for this set is a woman younger than 35 in good health.

The chain has TRBV6-5 and TRBJ2-5; maybe TRBD1 (6 bases). Germline values: CDR1 MNHEY, CDR2 SVGAGI. The CDR3 runs to 15 residues. V lost 0 bases, J lost 11 bases, and 19 bases lay in between. CDR3: CASSYSNQGSNEQYF. Here the CDR3 DNA reads TGTGCCAGCAGTTACTCGAATCAGGGGAGCAATGAGCAGTACTTC.

CDR3 sequence reads: CASSQGWGQGAFF. DNA of the CDR3: TGCGCCAGCAGCCAAGGATGGGGACAGGGGGCTTTCTTT. The chain joins TRBV4-3 to TRBJ1-1; TRBD1 aligns across 10 bases. Trimming cost V 1 base and J 11 bases; bases outside gene matches: 4. In germline, CDR1 is LGHNA, CDR2 YSLEER. The CDR3 sequence is 13 residues long.

The V gene is TRBV12-3 or TRBV12-4, the J gene TRBJ1-1; TRBD1 aligns across 7 bases. V gave up 6 bases and J gave up 0 bases; unmatched junction bases: 7. The CDR3 runs 15 residues. CDR3 in amino acids: CASRPTGALNTEAFF. As DNA, the CDR3 is TGTGCCAGCAGGCCCACAGGGGCCTTGAACACTGAAGCTTTCTTT.

This clonotype was picked up a small number of times. This chain uses TRBV5-6 with TRBJ1-2, with unresolved D. Per germline, CDR1 SGHDT and CDR2 YYEEEE. This CDR3 region has 14 residues. V dropped 7 bases and J dropped 4 bases, with 17 bases sitting between them. The CDR3 is CASLKGRRIYGYTF. Written as DNA, the CDR3 is TGTGCCAGCCTGAAGGGTCGACGGATCTATGGCTACACCTTC.

The V call is TRBV10-3, the J call TRBJ2-3, with D unclear. Germline V gives CDR1 ENHRY, CDR2 SYGVKD. The CDR3 covers 12 residues. Trimming took 1 base from V and 4 from J, leaving 3 bases between them. The CDR3 sequence: CAISELSDTQYF. CDR3 nucleotide sequence: TGTGCCATCAGTGAGTTGTCAGATACGCAGTATTTT.

V gene TRBV6-2 or TRBV6-3 combines with J gene TRBJ2-3; D unresolved. Germline V gene data show CDR1 as MNHEY and CDR2 as SVGEGT. There are 13 residues in the CDR3. V shed 7 bases and J shed 4 bases, with 12 bases lying between them. CDR3 in DNA: TGTGCCAGCACCGTCTCAGGTCCAGATACGCAGTATTTT. As protein: CASTVSGPDTQYF.

V usage is TRBV6-5 and J usage is TRBJ2-1; tentative D call: TRBD1 (6 bases). There are 14 residues in the CDR3. Trimming took off 2 bases at V and 10 bases at J, with 15 bases between the two ends. CDR1 is MNHEY, CDR2 SVGAGI, per germline. For the CDR3, the DNA is TGTGCCAGCAGTTACACCCACTCCGGGACAGAGCAGTTCTTC. It specifies CASSYTHSGTEQFF.

The CDR3 reads CASTRRSNEQFF. CDR3 in DNA: TGTGCCAGCACTCGGAGGTCGAATGAGCAGTTCTTC. The J gene is TRBJ2-1, the V gene TRBV28, with D possibly matching TRBD2 (5 bases). Trimming took 7 bases from V and 7 from J, leaving 11 bases between them. The length of the CDR3 is 12 residues. Per germline, CDR1 MDHEN and CDR2 SYDVKM.

The chain has TRBV29-1 and TRBJ2-7; no firm D call. The germline V gene encodes CDR1 SQVTM and CDR2 ANQGSEA. V lost 6 bases and J lost 5, with 17 bases in between. There are 13 residues in the CDR3. CDR3 sequence reads: CSVPSGSTNEQYF. CDR3 coding DNA: TGCAGCGTCCCATCGGGTTCCACTAACGAGCAGTACTTC.

V usage is TRBV18 and J usage is TRBJ2-1; D is unclear. This CDR3 contains 16 residues. Deletions cut 4 bases from V and 6 bases from J, with 19 bases between. Germline V CDR1 and CDR2: KGHSH, LQKENI. The CDR3 is CASSLLGGQSGNEQFF. The CDR3, as DNA: TGTGCCAGCTCACTACTGGGTGGGCAGTCGGGCAATGAGCAGTTCTTC.

V gene TRBV29-1 combines with J gene TRBJ2-1; unclear D gene. Looked up from germline, CDR1 is SQVTM and CDR2 is ANQGSEA. V shed 4 bases and J shed 0 bases, with 13 bases lying between them. This CDR3 has 15 residues. CDR3 in DNA: TGCAGCGTTGTTGTTGCGGAAAGCTCCTACAATGAGCAGTTCTTC. Its protein is CSVVVAESSYNEQFF.

In this sample, this clonotype turned up a few times. The chain links TRBV13 to TRBJ1-6, with D perhaps TRBD1 (5 bases). Trimming cost V 5 bases and J 4 bases, with 15 bases left between them. CDR1 is PRHDT, CDR2 FYEKMQ, per germline (reference sequence). The CDR3 length is 16 residues. The CDR3 is CASSPQGRDYNSPLHF. The CDR3 nucleotides are TGTGCCAGCAGCCCCCAGGGCAGGGATTATAATTCACCCCTCCACTTT.